The source of this TCR beta chain is a study of a mutant IDH1 vaccine in newly diagnosed glioma. Clones were read by immunoSEQ multiplex PCR, and TCRdb kept only the in-frame ones, dropping some. The sample records about 25,000 clones, around 70% being singletons. Trimming took 7 bases from V and 1 from J; bases not matched to a gene: 9. The CDR3 totals 16 residues. Per the germline V gene, CDR1 is SNHLY and CDR2 is FYNNEI. Of note for this clone: Its antigen is undetermined.

Time point in this sample: week 11, during vaccination. Vaccine doses each comprised 300 ug of mutant IDH1 20-mer peptide, with topical imiquimod. This TCR was recovered from a man younger than 30 with glioma. Some clones in this sample may be carry-over from other donors' samples. The V call is TRBV2, the J call TRBJ2-3; 9 nucleotides agree with TRBD2. The sample was peripheral blood mononuclear cells (PBMCs), taken from a glioma patient whose treatment included an IDH1 peptide vaccine. This CDR3 reads CASTVWEREGTDTQYF. The CDR3 coding sequence is TGTGCCAGCACCGTCTGGGAGCGGGAGGGCACAGATACGCAGTATTTT. The variable domain in full, completed from reference TRBV2 and TRBJ2-3, reads EPEVTQTPSHQVTQMGQEVILRCVPISNHLYFYWYRQILGQKVEFLVSFYNNEISEKSEIFDDQFSVERPDGSNFTLKIRSTKLEDSAMYFCASTVWEREGTDTQYFGPGTRLTVL.